One sample yielded the 10 T cell receptor beta chains listed below, sequenced in a study of T-cell memory formation after mild COVID-19. TCRdb analysed the 5' RACE reads with MiXCR anew, one entry per CDR3 protein. The table has 350,000 to 400,000 distinct CDR3 sequences, under 15% seen once. The material sequenced was PBMCs or a T cell subset sorted from them (not recorded which). Receptors were obtained from a man between 18 and 35 years old who had mild COVID-19 (a few samples of this study predate the infection). Cell type and time point are not known.

The sample holds a few counts of this clonotype. The V call is TRBV6-5, the J call TRBJ2-4; tentative D call: TRBD1 (6 bases). CDR3 size: 15 residues. Germline V gene data show CDR1 as MNHEY and CDR2 as SVGAGI. The germline V and J ends were trimmed by 6 bases and 8 bases, with 20 bases remaining between them. In DNA form, the CDR3 reads TGTGCCAGCAGCCCTTTTAAGGGGGAAGCGTACATTCAGTACTTC. It specifies CASSPFKGEAYIQYF.

This clonotype was counted only a few times. The rearrangement uses TRBV5-1 and TRBJ2-2; D remains unclear. The CDR3 consists of 14 residues. CDR1 SGHRS and CDR2 YFSETQ come from the germline V gene. With 0 bases removed from V and 6 bases from J, the gap between germline ends came to 9 bases. CDR3 sequence reads: CASSLALGSGELFF. CDR3 nucleotides: TGCGCCAGCAGCTTGGCCCTGGGGTCCGGGGAGCTGTTTTTT.

The rearrangement links TRBV2 to TRBJ2-3, with a possible D match to TRBD1 (6 bases). The CDR3 sequence is 16 residues long. The V and J ends lost 6 bases and 7 bases respectively, with 23 bases between them. CDR1 is SNHLY and CDR2 is FYNNEI in the germline V gene. The CDR3 reads CASSGGWGLWGNTQYF. CDR3 coding DNA: TGTGCCAGCAGCGGTGGCTGGGGGCTTTGGGGAAATACGCAGTATTTT.

This clonotype was recorded at least ten times. J is TRBJ2-6 and V is TRBV11-2; TRBD1 matches at 9 bases. With 4 bases clipped from V and 4 bases from J, the junction kept 5 bases outside the gene matches. CDR1 is SGHAT and CDR2 is FQNNGV in the germline V gene. The CDR3 is 16 amino acids. The CDR3 DNA reads TGTGCCAGCAGCTCCGGGACAGGGAAAGGGGCCAACGTCCTGACTTTC. Protein product: CASSSGTGKGANVLTF.

The rearrangement links TRBV6-2 or TRBV6-3 to TRBJ1-5; D is unresolved. Germline assignment: CDR1 MNHEY and CDR2 SVGEGT. This CDR3 region has 13 residues. V was shortened by 2 bases and J by 4 bases, with 6 bases between the two germline ends. CDR3 residues: CASSYLWNQPQHF. The CDR3 DNA is TGTGCCAGCAGTTACCTTTGGAATCAGCCCCAGCATTTT.

This clonotype was counted between two and nine times. The chain couples TRBV5-4 to TRBJ2-5; D call uncertain. V shed 4 bases and J shed 4 bases, with 11 bases lying between them. The CDR3 consists of 13 residues. Germline V gives CDR1 SGHNT, CDR2 YYREEE (reference sequence). The CDR3 is CASSHELTETQYF. The CDR3 DNA follows: TGTGCCAGCAGCCACGAACTTACAGAGACCCAGTACTTC.

This clonotype was seen only a few times. The genes are TRBV5-4 and TRBJ2-1, with 9 bases identical to TRBD1. CDR1 is SGHNT and CDR2 is YYREEE in the germline V gene (reference sequence). J was trimmed by 5 bases and V by 9 bases; bases with no gene match: 9. CDR3 size: 14 residues. CDR3: CATEQGARNNEQFF. CDR3 DNA sequence: TGTGCCACCGAACAGGGGGCCCGTAACAATGAGCAGTTCTTC.

This clonotype was counted between two and nine times. This sequence joins TRBV24-1 and TRBJ1-2, with D tentatively TRBD1 (6 bases). The CDR3 is 13 residues long. The V and J ends lost 3 bases and 8 bases respectively, with 12 bases between them. Germline values: CDR1 KGHDR, CDR2 SFDVKD. DNA of the CDR3: TGTGCCACCAGTGATCCTCAGGGGAGAGGCTACACCTTC. Translated: CATSDPQGRGYTF.

This clonotype showed up many times. The chain recombines TRBV7-3 with TRBJ1-1, with D unclear. The V end lost 5 bases, the J end lost 4 bases, and 17 bases lay between the germline ends. Germline CDR1 is SGHTA and CDR2 is FQGTGA. This CDR3 is built from 15 residues. In DNA form, the CDR3 reads TGTGCCAGCAGCAACTCTGGGTTAAGCCCCACTGAAGCTTTCTTT. Protein sequence: CASSNSGLSPTEAFF.

In this sample, this clonotype turned up many times. The genes are TRBV7-2 and TRBJ1-2, with a possible D match to TRBD1 (5 bases). Trimming removed 2 bases from V and 1 base from J, with 8 bases in between. The germline gives CDR1 SGHTA, CDR2 FQGNSA. The CDR3 runs to 14 residues. In nucleotides, the CDR3 is TGTGCCAGCAGCTTATCGGGGGGTAACTATGGCTACACCTTC. Protein sequence: CASSLSGGNYGYTF.